The rows below give T cell receptor beta chains drawn from one sample of a study of cytomegalovirus exposure and HLA in healthy donors. Using immunoSEQ multiplex PCR, the repertoire was profiled, and TCRdb retains in-frame clones only, with some absent. The specimen's table records approximately 140,000 clones. Sample: PBMCs. All receptors derive from a woman under 30 in good health and CMV-seronegative. The conserved cysteine and the conserved F or W are not part of the CDR3 here. A D gene is named only where the DNA matches it firmly.

j_gene	v_gene	len	d_gene	CDR3aa
TRBJ1-3	TRBV13	14	-	ASSSTGKVPGNTIY
TRBJ1-5	TRBV19	13	-	ASSFARVSNQPQH
TRBJ1-3	TRBV27	12	-	ASSFAGAGNTIY
TRBJ2-7	TRBV2	13	TRBD2	ASRLAGGPSDEQY
TRBJ2-2	TRBV6-5	13	-	ASSYYSHNTGELF
TRBJ2-1	TRBV11-2	13	TRBD1	ASSLEQGTYNEQF
TRBJ2-3	TRBV7-8	13	-	ASSLGIGVPDTQY
TRBJ1-1	TRBV9	13	-	ASSVQGNMNTEAF
TRBJ2-1	TRBV20-1	9	-	SVRLVDEQF
TRBJ1-6	TRBV19	11	-	ASRKRENSPLH
TRBJ1-1	TRBV19	11	-	ASRGPTDTEAF
TRBJ2-2	TRBV6-5	12	-	ASRPRLDAGELF
TRBJ2-3	TRBV7-9	13	-	ASSRVLRGTDTQY
TRBJ2-7	TRBV5-4	15	TRBD2	ASSYKRPGLLPYEQY
TRBJ2-3	TRBV19	12	-	ASSHPGFTDTQY
TRBJ1-2	TRBV6-1	13	-	ASSTPELGGYGYT
TRBJ1-2	TRBV6-5	13	TRBD1	ASTQTGGANYGYT
TRBJ2-7	TRBV2	10	-	ASSVGSGEQY
TRBJ1-3	TRBV4-1	13	TRBD1	ASSQEQGYGNTIY
TRBJ1-2	TRBV6-5	10	TRBD1	ASSYRTGGYT
TRBJ2-2	TRBV11-1	11	-	ASSFNRDLELF
TRBJ2-1	TRBV11-3	15	TRBD2	ASSLGSTSGTNNEQF
TRBJ2-5	TRBV4-2	13	TRBD2	ASSLLAGRGETQY
TRBJ2-7	TRBV7-2	13	TRBD2	ASSLSAGSSYEQY
TRBJ2-3	TRBV5-4	11	-	ASSLAGVNTQY
TRBJ1-4	TRBV7-2	14	-	ASSPAGWARREKLF
TRBJ2-5	TRBV5-6	14	TRBD2	ASSTAMTSGRETQY
TRBJ2-5	TRBV7-9	12	TRBD2	ASSFGGVGETQY
TRBJ2-3	TRBV5-6	13	TRBD2	ASSRRTSGTDTQY
TRBJ1-2	TRBV15	13	TRBD1	ATWGQGYPNYGYT
TRBJ1-2	TRBV6-5	12	-	ASSYLRGNYGYT
TRBJ1-1	TRBV19	9	-	ASLRGAEAF
TRBJ2-7	TRBV5-4	15	TRBD2	ASSPNAGTSGNYEQY
TRBJ2-1	TRBV2	13	TRBD2	ASSEAPAGGNEQF
TRBJ2-3	TRBV2	14	TRBD2	ASRLLAGDWADTQY
TRBJ2-1	TRBV6-4	17	TRBD2	ASSPRISSGRPRPNEQF
TRBJ1-3	TRBV9	13	-	ASSASGLSGNTIY
TRBJ2-2	TRBV5-4	15	-	ASSSTGRGAGTGELF
TRBJ1-2	TRBV25-1	12	-	ASSPRGTVRGYT
TRBJ1-1	TRBV2	11	TRBD1	ASRQGIYTEAF
TRBJ2-7	TRBV4-2	15	TRBD2	ASSQIPSGIRLEEQY
TRBJ1-5	TRBV6-5	11	TRBD1	ASSTTGDQPQH
TRBJ1-3	TRBV29-1	10	-	SVGSSGNTIY
TRBJ2-1	TRBV6-1	12	TRBD1	ASRRTGQEVEQF
TRBJ2-3	TRBV30	11	-	AWGGSETDTQY
TRBJ1-2	TRBV4-2	13	-	ASSQAGRGGYGYT
TRBJ2-5	TRBV4-3	14	-	ASSPGRGRVQETQY
TRBJ2-3	TRBV7-2	11	-	ASSSRISDTQY
TRBJ2-1	TRBV10-1	16	TRBD1	ASSESLWTGGTYNEQF
TRBJ1-1	TRBV6-5	13	TRBD1	ASRTFTGADTEAF
TRBJ1-2	TRBV11-3	13	TRBD1	ASSSQTGSGYGYT
TRBJ1-2	TRBV5-1	13	TRBD1	ASSLAGQGGDGYT
TRBJ1-2	TRBV2	12	-	ASSDRRESYGYT
TRBJ2-5	TRBV19	11	-	ASGEGVQETQY
TRBJ2-7	TRBV7-9	14	TRBD2	ASSLDGLAGIYEQY
TRBJ1-2	TRBV6-5	11	-	ASSKRGRHGYT
TRBJ1-1	TRBV6-5	12	-	ASSRRRGNTEAF
TRBJ1-2	TRBV9	13	-	ASSGQASWINGYT
TRBJ1-3	TRBV5-4	15	-	ASSLAGGDHSGNTIY
TRBJ2-3	TRBV2	15	TRBD2	ASSEAWPGGGTDTQY